Listed below are T cell receptor beta chains from one sample, sequenced in a study of blood T cell repertoires in COVID-19. The protocol was immunoSEQ multiplex PCR, while the TCRdb copy is restricted to in-frame clones and leaves out a portion. The repertoire holds some 140,000 clones, with about 85% as singletons. Material: peripheral blood. The receptors stem from a man in his sixties with COVID-19, enrolled during active disease. Both conserved end residues are part of each CDR3. Clone sizes are given selectively: once, few, many, or a class where the clone is expanded.

clone_size | v_call | cdr3_aa
. | TRBV18 | CASSPPDRASAGELFF
. | TRBV7-9 | CASSLRSGGTGNTIYF
. | TRBV5-5 | CASRPAGTGNTEAFF
. | TRBV19 | CASNWDRGNTGELFF
. | TRBV6-1 | CASSELQGGQPQHF
few | TRBV2 | CASSEVGGSTEAFF
. | TRBV7-3 | CASSLMAGAQETQYF
. | TRBV3-1/TRBV3-2 | CASSPQRGSNQPQHF
. | TRBV18 | CASGQMNTEAFF
. | TRBV19 | CASRRDRGNTEAFF
. | TRBV15 | CATRTGDSNTEAFF
. | TRBV5-1 | CASSLRGSGNEPQHF
. | TRBV6-5 | CASSYDSGSGNTIYF
. | TRBV4-2 | CASSQVDGDRTPYEQYF
. | TRBV18 | CASSPRHQQETQYF
. | TRBV7-2 | CASSYQGGGVNTEAFF
. | TRBV5-6 | CASSRTGLAGVSYEQYF
. | TRBV4-1 | CASSQDQTTYYYEQYF
. | TRBV29-1 | CSVDETGGKKWGYTF
. | TRBV7-2 | CASSFYQRLDEQFF
once | TRBV19 | CASSISTRRYSNQPQHF
. | TRBV15 | CATSRDHGMDEKLFF
. | TRBV30 | CAWRNRQGNYGYTF
. | TRBV7-2 | CASRNGAGLRNEQFF
. | TRBV15 | CATSREGTGLVEQYF
. | TRBV7-3 | CASSLNSAGTDTQYF
. | TRBV29-1 | CSVAQGTTNEKLFF
. | TRBV7-8 | CASSLSGVEETQYF
. | TRBV18 | CASSRDRQNTEAFF
. | TRBV5-5 | CASSPQTGTNYEQYF
. | TRBV14 | CASSLWTGTDTQYF
. | TRBV6-2/TRBV6-3 | CASSRPGGQGPSQHF
few | TRBV3-1/TRBV3-2 | CASSQARQDGYTF
. | TRBV15 | CATSERERYNEQFF
once | TRBV10-3 | CATRAGGFLVLDYGYTF
. | TRBV7-3 | CASSLNPSASQETQYF
. | TRBV2 | CASSEVGGRQPQHF
. | TRBV19 | CASSITGGTYNEQFF
once | TRBV7-3 | CASSLRVQGIGGELFF
. | TRBV6-5 | CASSRDRGSYNEQFF
. | TRBV27 | CASSQNTGRSPQHF
. | TRBV13 | CASSLGRGTSGYNEQFF
. | TRBV3-1/TRBV3-2 | CASSPLTGFQETQYF
few | TRBV9 | CASSVFPGRPGFSYEQYF
. | TRBV5-1 | CASSADSPTNGYTF
. | TRBV19 | CASSIDHDPDQSWPQHF
. | TRBV6-5 | CASKPRVYSSGYTF
. | TRBV5-1 | CASSLVILGVTEAFF
. | TRBV24-1 | CATSDRQVWSGDTQYF
few | TRBV5-1 | CASSFKGERISGANVLTF